This T cell receptor (beta chain) is from a study of CD8 T cells in ankylosing spondylitis. Trimming removed 6 bases at V and 4 bases at J, with 20 bases between. The CDR3 totals 15 residues. Looked up from germline, CDR1 is DFQATT and CDR2 is SNEGSKA (reference sequence). MiXCR, run by TCRdb on the 5' RACE reads, gives a single entry per CDR3 protein. The sample holds roughly 120,000 distinct CDR3 sequences, 6.5% to 9% seen once. The material sequenced was blood, either unsorted or a sorted T cell fraction (not recorded which). The genes are TRBV20-1 and TRBJ2-3; the D is unclear. The sequence came from a male donor with ankylosing spondylitis or in good health (not recorded which). CDR3 sequence (DNA): TGCAGTGCCTGGTTGGCGCAACTGGGGTCAGATACGCAGTATTTT. Residues: CSAWLAQLGSDTQYF.